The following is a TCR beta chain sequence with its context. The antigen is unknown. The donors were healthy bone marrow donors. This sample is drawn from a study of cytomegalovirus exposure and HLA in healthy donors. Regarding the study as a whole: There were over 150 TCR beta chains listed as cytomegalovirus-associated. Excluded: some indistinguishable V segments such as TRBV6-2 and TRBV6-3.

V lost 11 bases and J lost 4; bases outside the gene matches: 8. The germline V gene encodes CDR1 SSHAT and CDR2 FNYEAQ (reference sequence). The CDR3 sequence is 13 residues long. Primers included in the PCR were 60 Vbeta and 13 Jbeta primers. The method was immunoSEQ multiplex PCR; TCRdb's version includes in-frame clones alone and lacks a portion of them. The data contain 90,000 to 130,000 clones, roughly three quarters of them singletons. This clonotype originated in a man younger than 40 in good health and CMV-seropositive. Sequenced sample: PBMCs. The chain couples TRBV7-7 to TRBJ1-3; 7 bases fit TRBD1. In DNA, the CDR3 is TGTGCCGTAAGACAGGGACGCGGAAACACCATATATTTT. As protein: CAVRQGRGNTIYF.